This passage covers 25 T cell receptor beta chains from one sample sequenced in a study of post-analysis software for immune sequencing data. The study, taken as a whole, reports: When patients were compared with controls, 4 or 5 TRBV segments were more frequent, TRBV5-6, TRBV5-1 and TRBV20-1 among them.

Unique molecular identifiers tagged the TCR beta cDNA libraries. Each CDR3 protein gets one entry after TCRdb re-called the PCR reads with MiXCR. The sample has 600,000 to 750,000 distinct CDR3 sequences, 59% seen once. For these TCRs, the target antigens are not known. Material for sequencing was blood. All receptors come from a girl aged 2-10 years with multiple sclerosis.

About this clonotype: Likely a read error: the CDR3 ends without its conserved phenylalanine or tryptophan. The chain carries TRBV27 and TRBJ2-4; D remains ambiguous. The CDR3 contains 14 residues. The germline V and J ends were trimmed by 6 bases and 3 bases, with 12 bases remaining between them. Germline loops: CDR1 MNHEY, CDR2 SMNVEV (reference sequence). CDR3 protein: CASSLYPGKNIQYC. DNA of the CDR3: TGTGCCAGCAGCCTGTATCCTGGCAAAAACATTCAGTACTGC.

The chain couples TRBV20-1 to TRBJ2-5; the match to TRBD2 covers 10 bases. The germline CDR1 and CDR2 sequences are DFQATT and SNEGSKA (reference sequence). Trimming at V came to 1 base and at J to 2 bases, leaving 4 bases not matched to a gene. This CDR3 comprises 15 residues. The CDR3 DNA reads as TGCAGTGCTAGAGCCCTAGCGGGAGAACAAGAGACCCAGTACTTC. Translating it yields CSARALAGEQETQYF.

The rearrangement joins TRBV7-2 to TRBJ2-1; D is tentatively TRBD1 or TRBD2 (5 bases each). Deletions cut 5 bases from V and 6 bases from J, with 14 bases between. The CDR3 runs 14 residues. Germline V gene sequence: CDR1 SGHTA, CDR2 FQGNSA. The CDR3, as DNA: TGTGCCAGCAGCACGCCCAGGGAGACCAATGAGCAGTTCTTC. Protein sequence: CASSTPRETNEQFF.

On this clonotype itself: The junction differs from germline at one of its ends, possibly a read error. The chain combines TRBV6-5 with TRBJ1-1; D is perhaps TRBD1 (5 bases). The CDR3 has 14 residues. The germline gives CDR1 MNHEY, CDR2 SVGAGI. The CDR3 sequence is CAGSYDSLNTEAFF. The CDR3 DNA sequence: TGTGCCGGCAGTTACGACAGCCTGAACACTGAAGCTTTCTTT.

The chain has TRBV5-1 and TRBJ2-7; D possibly corresponds to TRBD2 (5 bases). The J call may be in error: the DNA end matches TRBJ2-5 better. Germline values: CDR1 SGHRS, CDR2 YFSETQ. The CDR3 has 16 amino acids. CDR3 residues: CASSPSNPRRGGTQYF. As DNA, the CDR3 is TGCGCCAGCAGCCCCTCTAACCCTAGACGTGGAGGGACCCAGTACTTC.

This clonotype was recorded a few times. The rearrangement joins TRBV7-6 to TRBJ2-7, with D unresolved. The CDR3 spans 16 residues. The V gene lost 5 bases and the J gene lost 2 bases, with 19 bases spanning the gap. CDR1 is SGHVS, CDR2 FNYEAQ, per germline. For the CDR3, the DNA is TGTGCCAGCAGCCCCTTTGGCGGAGCCTTACCCTACGAGCAGTACTTC. This gives the protein CASSPFGGALPYEQYF.

This chain links TRBV29-1 with TRBJ2-1, with TRBD2 matching over 11 bases. The J segment lost 3 bases and the V segment lost 6 bases, leaving 4 bases of the junction unmatched. Germline CDR1 is SQVTM and CDR2 is ANQGSEA. The CDR3 length is 14 residues. The CDR3 sequence is CSVILAGGYNEQFF. CDR3 coding DNA: TGCAGCGTAATTCTAGCGGGGGGCTACAATGAGCAGTTCTTC.

The rearrangement links TRBV5-1 to TRBJ2-3; 8 bases are shared with TRBD2. The trim removed 3 bases at V and 9 bases at J, leaving 15 bases unmatched. Germline CDR1 and CDR2: SGHRS and YFSETQ. CDR3 size: 16 residues. CDR3 in DNA: TGCGCCAGCAGCTCAAGGACTAGCTCTTCAACCGCGACGCAGTATTTT. Amino acid sequence: CASSSRTSSSTATQYF.

This clonotype was seen just once. The chain is built from TRBV2 and TRBJ1-6; tentatively, D is TRBD1 (5 bases). The CDR3 loop spans 16 amino acids. The V gene's germline CDR1 is SNHLY and CDR2 FYNNEI. The V gene lost 3 bases and the J gene lost 10 bases, with 19 bases spanning the gap. The CDR3 nucleotides are TGTGCCAGCAGTGAGAGGCAGGGAGCGTTATCCTCACCCCTCCACTTT. Its protein is CASSERQGALSSPLHF.

For the CDR3, the DNA is TGTGCCAGCAGCTTCCAGGCCCGATTTTCTTTCTATGGCTACACCTTC. As protein: CASSFQARFSFYGYTF. The rearrangement uses TRBV11-2 and TRBJ1-2; no clear D gene. There are 16 residues in the CDR3. V dropped 3 bases and J dropped 4 bases, with 18 bases sitting between them. Germline CDR1 reads SGHAT; CDR2 reads FQNNGV. The full variable domain, rest sourced from reference TRBV11-2 and TRBJ1-2, is EAGVAQSPRYKIIEKRQSVAFWCNPISGHATLYWYQQILGQGPKLLIQFQNNGVVDDSQLPKDRFSAERLKGVDSTLKIQPAKLEDSAVYLCASSFQARFSFYGYTFGSGTRLTVV.

The rearrangement links TRBV28 to TRBJ2-7; TRBD1 matches at 9 bases. In germline, CDR1 is MDHEN, CDR2 SYDVKM. V gave up 6 bases and J gave up 4 bases; unmatched junction bases: 7. This CDR3 has 14 amino acids. Here the CDR3 DNA reads TGTGCCAGCAGAACAGGGGGCGTAGTGTACGAGCAGTACTTC. It encodes CASRTGGVVYEQYF. The full variable domain, in which reference TRBV28 and TRBJ2-7 provide the parts outside the CDR3, is DVKVTQSSRYLVKRTGEKVFLECVQDMDHENMFWYRQDPGLGLRLIYFSYDVKMKEKGDIPEGYSVSREKKERFSLILESASTNQTSMYLCASRTGGVVYEQYFGPGTRLTVT.

A single count supports this clonotype. The CDR3 DNA follows: TGTGCCAGCAGCCAGGAACAGGAAACCTACGAGCAGTACTTC. Encoded protein: CASSQEQETYEQYF. This chain joins TRBV4-2 and TRBJ2-7, with D possibly being TRBD1 (5 bases). This CDR3 region has 14 residues. V gave up 3 bases and J gave up 2 bases, with 11 bases separating them. The germline V gene has CDR1 LGHNA and CDR2 YNFKEQ.

J is TRBJ1-5 and V is TRBV12-3 or TRBV12-4; the D is unclear. This CDR3 spans 14 amino acids. Trimming took 4 bases from V and 0 from J, leaving 7 bases between them. In nucleotides, the CDR3 is TGTGCCAGCAGTTCCGGAAATAGCAATCAGCCCCAGCATTTT. It specifies CASSSGNSNQPQHF.

V and J are TRBV7-6 and TRBJ1-6; TRBD1 might be the D (5 bases). V was clipped by 5 bases and J by 7 bases, with 15 bases between them. CDR1 is SGHVS and CDR2 is FNYEAQ in the germline V gene. CDR3 size: 15 residues. The CDR3 bases are TGTGCCAGCAGCATAGTGGGCGGGGACAATTCACCCCTCCACTTT. Translating gives CASSIVGGDNSPLHF. The full variable domain, in which reference TRBV7-6 and TRBJ1-6 provide the parts outside the CDR3, is GAGVSQSPRYKVTKRGQDVALRCDPISGHVSLYWYRQALGQGPEFLTYFNYEAQQDKSGLPNDRFSAERPEGSISTLTIQRTEQRDSAMYRCASSIVGGDNSPLHFGNGTRLTVT.

The J gene is TRBJ2-1, the V gene TRBV13; D gene ambiguous. There are 13 residues in the CDR3. Germline V gene data show CDR1 as PRHDT and CDR2 as FYEKMQ (reference sequence). The V end lost 5 bases, the J end lost 6 bases, and 11 bases lay between the germline ends. This CDR3 reads CASSPPVGNEQFF. The CDR3 nucleotides read TGTGCCAGCAGCCCGCCTGTGGGCAATGAGCAGTTCTTC.

The chain couples TRBV21-1 to TRBJ2-1. TRBV21-1 is a pseudogene segment. The CDR3 is 14 amino acids. CDR3 sequence reads: CASSKRILYNEQFF. The CDR3 DNA is TGTGCCAGCAGCAAACGGATACTCTACAATGAGCAGTTCTTC.

The rearrangement uses TRBV6-2 or TRBV6-3 and TRBJ2-3, with D maybe TRBD1 (6 bases). CDR3 length: 17 residues. Germline loops: CDR1 MNHEY, CDR2 SVGEGT. V dropped 2 bases and J dropped 1 base, with 16 bases sitting between them. CDR3 DNA sequence: TGTGCCAGCAGTTACGGGGGCCCTCACACCCGCACAGATACGCAGTATTTT. This encodes CASSYGGPHTRTDTQYF.

The rearrangement joins TRBV3-1 to TRBJ1-2; 8 bases map to TRBD1. CDR3 length: 14 residues. Trimming at V came to 4 bases and at J to 7 bases, leaving 8 bases not matched to a gene. From germline, CDR1 is LGHDT and CDR2 YNNKEL (reference sequence). The CDR3: CASSRTGTGIGYTF. CDR3 coding DNA: TGTGCCAGCAGCCGCACCGGGACAGGCATTGGCTACACCTTC.

The chain uses TRBV12-3 or TRBV12-4 and TRBJ1-5, with 8 bases fitting TRBD1. This CDR3 is 16 amino acids long. V trimming: 4 bases; J trimming: 1 base; junction bases outside the gene matches: 6. The CDR3 nucleotides are TGTGCCAGCAGTTCGGAAACAGGGGGAAGCAATCAGCCCCAGCATTTT. This encodes CASSSETGGSNQPQHF.

The V gene is TRBV6-1, the J gene TRBJ2-7; D may be TRBD1 or TRBD2 (5 bases each). V lost 8 bases and J 10 bases, leaving 15 bases between the germline ends. The V gene's germline CDR1 is MNHNS and CDR2 SASEGT. The CDR3 is 11 amino acids. CDR3 sequence: CASVNSGPQYF. The CDR3 nucleotides read TGTGCCAGCGTTAACTCGGGACCCCAGTACTTC.

This clonotype was detected once. V usage is TRBV4-2 and J usage is TRBJ2-3; 7 nucleotides align to TRBD1. CDR1 is LGHNA and CDR2 is YNFKEQ in the germline V gene. The CDR3 is made up of 16 amino acids. The V and J ends lost 4 bases and 1 base, in that order; junction bases with no gene match: 8. The CDR3 here is CASSPRGTVRTDTQYF. CDR3 coding DNA: TGTGCCAGCAGCCCCAGAGGGACAGTCCGCACAGATACGCAGTATTTT.

Comment on this clonotype: One end of the junction fails to match germline, which may point to a read error. This chain links TRBV10-3 with TRBJ2-5; TRBD1 agrees at 7 bases. The V gene's germline CDR1 is ENHRY and CDR2 SYGVKD. The CDR3 extends over 15 amino acids. The CDR3 DNA reads as TGTGCCATCAGTGGCCCAGGGGGAGACCAGGAGACCCAGTACTTC. Translated: CAISGPGGDQETQYF.

V gene TRBV3-1 combines with J gene TRBJ2-3; D is perhaps TRBD2 (5 bases). The length of the CDR3 is 14 residues. V was shortened by 7 bases and J by 0 bases, with 11 bases between the two germline ends. The germline CDR1 and CDR2 sequences are LGHDT and YNNKEL (reference sequence). As DNA, the CDR3 is TGTGCCAGCACCCCCGGACTGAGCACAGATACGCAGTATTTT. Its protein product is CASTPGLSTDTQYF.

This clonotype was seen just once. V gene TRBV7-4 combines with J gene TRBJ2-3; 10 bases are a match to TRBD2. Germline V gene data show CDR1 as SGHVT and CDR2 as SQSDAQ. The CDR3 has 16 amino acids. The junction had 7 bases not matched to a gene; V was cut back by 5 bases and J by 2 bases. This CDR3 reads CASSPPAGGDTDTQYF. In DNA, the CDR3 is TGTGCCAGCAGCCCCCCAGCGGGAGGGGACACAGATACGCAGTATTTT. Full variable domain (remainder filled in from reference TRBV7-4 and TRBJ2-3): GAGVSQSPRYKVAKRGRDVALRCDSISGHVTLYWYRQTLGQGSEVLTYSQSDAQRDKSGRPSGRFSAERPERSVSTLKIQRTEQGDSAVYLCASSPPAGGDTDTQYFGPGTRLTVL.

The CDR3 sequence: CSERGSGSGEQFF. In DNA, the CDR3 is TGCAGTGAAAGGGGTAGCGGGAGTGGAGAGCAGTTCTTC. The J gene is TRBJ2-7, the V gene TRBV20-1, with TRBD2 matching over 9 bases. The end of the DNA fits TRBJ2-1 better, so the J call may be wrong. From germline, CDR1 is DFQATT and CDR2 SNEGSKA (reference sequence). The CDR3 covers 13 residues.